One and the same sample provided the 6 T cell receptor beta chains below, sequenced in a study of blood T cell repertoires in COVID-19. Method: immunoSEQ multiplex PCR; TCRdb's copy keeps in-frame clones and lacks some. Of around 310,000 clones listed, almost 90% are singletons. The specimen was peripheral blood. Receptors were obtained from a woman between 40 and 50 years old with COVID-19, enrolled during active disease.

The chain uses TRBV27 and TRBJ1-4; D possibly corresponds to TRBD1 (5 bases). V gave up 2 bases and J gave up 8 bases, with 21 bases separating them. Looked up from germline, CDR1 is MNHEY and CDR2 is SMNVEV (reference sequence). This CDR3 has 17 amino acids. CDR3 sequence: CASSLARRGDPGEKLFF. CDR3 sequence (DNA): TGTGCCAGCAGTTTAGCGAGGAGGGGTGACCCGGGAGAAAAACTGTTTTTT.

The chain carries TRBV10-3 and TRBJ1-4; D remains unclear. V was shortened by 6 bases and J by 7 bases, with 15 bases between the two germline ends. Germline V CDR1 and CDR2: ENHRY, SYGVKD. CDR3 length equals 14 residues. In DNA, the CDR3 is TGTGCCATCAGGGAGGACCTGTCGGGTGAAAAACTGTTTTTT. Protein: CAIREDLSGEKLFF.

This clone was seen many times. The gene calls are TRBV7-2 and TRBJ1-1, with 8 bases that match TRBD1. Per germline, CDR1 SGHTA and CDR2 FQGNSA. The CDR3 length is 14 residues. V lost 10 bases to trimming and J lost 4 bases; unmatched junction nucleotides: 11. CDR3 nucleotide sequence: TGTGCCATCGGGCCTGACAGGGGCCTCACTGAAGCTTTCTTT. This gives the protein CAIGPDRGLTEAFF. Complete variable domain (other parts from reference TRBV7-2 and TRBJ1-1): GAGVSQSPSNKVTEKGKDVELRCDPISGHTALYWYRQSLGQGLEFLIYFQGNSAPDKSGLPSDRFSAERTGGSVSTLTIQRTQQEDSAVYLCAIGPDRGLTEAFFGQGTRLTVV.

The chain combines TRBV18 with TRBJ2-2, with D perhaps TRBD1 (5 bases). This CDR3 spans 13 amino acids. The V gene lost 3 bases and the J gene lost 5 bases, with 7 bases spanning the gap. Germline lookup yields CDR1 KGHSH and CDR2 LQKENI. The CDR3 nucleotides are TGTGCCAGCTCACCGACAGCGACCGGGGAGCTGTTTTTT. It translates to CASSPTATGELFF.

This chain joins TRBV7-2 and TRBJ2-5; 9 bases match TRBD2. Trimming removed 0 bases from V and 5 bases from J; junction bases left unmatched: 4. CDR1 is SGHTA and CDR2 is FQGNSA in the germline V gene. This CDR3 has 15 residues. This chain's CDR3 is CASSLAPSGRETQYF. CDR3 in DNA: TGTGCCAGCAGCTTAGCGCCAAGCGGGAGGGAGACCCAGTACTTC. Supplemented by reference TRBV7-2 and TRBJ2-5, the full variable domain reads GAGVSQSPSNKVTEKGKDVELRCDPISGHTALYWYRQSLGQGLEFLIYFQGNSAPDKSGLPSDRFSAERTGGSVSTLTIQRTQQEDSAVYLCASSLAPSGRETQYFGPGTRLLVL.

J is TRBJ1-2 and V is TRBV7-3, with D possibly being TRBD1 (5 bases). Between the trimmed V and J ends, which lost 3 bases and 4 bases, there was a span of 9 bases. The CDR3 has 13 residues. Germline values: CDR1 SGHTA, CDR2 FQGTGA. CDR3 nucleotide sequence: TGTGCCAGCAGCTTCCAGGGACTCTATGGCTACACCTTC. Protein: CASSFQGLYGYTF. Full variable domain (outside the CDR3, taken from reference TRBV7-3 and TRBJ1-2): GAGVSQTPSNKVTEKGKYVELRCDPISGHTALYWYRQSLGQGPEFLIYFQGTGAADDSGLPNDRFFAVRPEGSVSTLKIQRTERGDSAVYLCASSFQGLYGYTFGSGTRLTVV.